A selection of T cell receptor beta chains follows, all from one sample in a study of technical replicates of blood from several donors. Clones were sequenced by immunoSEQ multiplex PCR, and TCRdb holds only the in-frame ones, with some missing. The table records 65,000 to 80,000 clones, about 97% of them present only once. Sequenced material: T cells isolated from PBMCs. The receptors derive from a human donor in good health. CDR3s include the opening cysteine and the closing phenylalanine or tryptophan. D genes are given only for firm matches.

>TRBJ1-1|TRBD1|TRBV7-9
CASSLGTTGQRAFF
TGTGCCAGCAGCTTAGGTACGACAGGGCAGAGGGCTTTCTTT
>TRBJ2-3|-|TRBV7-3
CASSLRLADTQYF
TGTGCCAGCAGCCTCAGACTAGCAGATACGCAGTATTTT
>TRBJ1-2|-|TRBV5-5
CASSLYLSGINYGYTF
TGTGCCAGCAGCTTGTACCTCTCGGGAATTAACTATGGCTACACCTTC
>TRBJ2-1|-|TRBV4-3
CASSQVASYNEQFF
TGCGCCAGCAGCCAAGTGGCCAGCTACAATGAGCAGTTCTTC
>TRBJ2-5|TRBD2|TRBV25-1
CASTGLAGDARRETQYF
TGTGCCAGCACCGGACTAGCGGGAGACGCGAGGCGGGAGACCCAGTACTTC
>TRBJ2-5|-|TRBV7-9
CASGAETQYF
TGTGCCAGCGGGGCAGAGACCCAGTACTTC
>TRBJ2-5|-|TRBV9
CASSVLVAGQEAQYF
TGTGCCAGCAGCGTATTAGTAGCAGGGCAAGAGGCCCAGTACTTC
>TRBJ1-1|-|TRBV2
CASSLQENTEAFF
TGTGCCAGCAGTTTACAGGAGAACACTGAAGCTTTCTTT
>TRBJ1-1|TRBD1|TRBV18
CASSLRTGLNTEAFF
TGTGCCAGCTCACTTAGGACAGGACTGAACACTGAAGCTTTCTTT
>TRBJ2-7|-|TRBV11-1
CASSIALPREQYF
TGTGCCAGCAGCATTGCCCTCCCGCGCGAGCAGTACTTC
>TRBJ1-1|-|TRBV29-1
CSVVFRQGYTEAFF
TGCAGCGTGGTTTTTAGGCAGGGGTACACTGAAGCTTTCTTT
>TRBJ2-7|-|TRBV7-6
CASSLGGQSVEQYF
TGTGCCAGCAGCTTGGGGGGACAGTCCGTCGAGCAGTACTTC
>TRBJ1-5|TRBD1|TRBV2
CASTPTGGRGQPQHF
TGTGCCAGCACACCTACAGGGGGCAGAGGTCAGCCCCAGCATTTT
>TRBJ2-7|-|TRBV2
CASINRGLLLSYEQYF
TGTGCCAGCATTAACAGGGGACTCCTCCTCTCCTACGAGCAGTACTTC
>TRBJ2-1|-|TRBV9
CASSAPVEEQFF
TGTGCCAGCAGCGCCCCGGTGGAGGAGCAGTTCTTC
>TRBJ2-5|-|TRBV7-2
CASRYSGTGLETQYF
TGTGCCAGCAGATATAGCGGGACAGGGTTGGAGACCCAGTACTTC
>TRBJ2-7|TRBD2|TRBV6-5
CASSPLAGPYEQYF
TGTGCCAGCAGCCCTCTAGCGGGACCCTACGAGCAGTACTTC
>TRBJ2-1|-|TRBV27
CASSRQVNEQFF
TGTGCCAGCAGCAGACAAGTCAATGAGCAGTTCTTC
>TRBJ2-1|-|TRBV6-6
CASSPTSNRQFF
TGTGCCAGCAGCCCTACTAGCAATCGGCAGTTCTTC
>TRBJ2-1|TRBD1|TRBV18
CASSPQGQGTYNEQFF
TGTGCCAGCTCACCACAAGGACAGGGAACCTACAATGAGCAGTTCTTC
>TRBJ1-5|TRBD1|TRBV28
CASVTPRGPVWPQHF
TGTGCCAGCGTCACCCCCAGGGGGCCGGTTTGGCCCCAGCATTTT
>TRBJ2-4|-|TRBV6-6
CASSLVEGTDIQYF
TGTGCCAGCAGTTTGGTGGAGGGTACGGACATTCAGTACTTC